These 14 T cell receptor beta chains originate from one sample sequenced in a study of regulatory T cells in long-lasting Graves disease. With iRepertoire HTBI primers and Arm-PCR of CDR3 regions, TCR beta libraries were built. TCRdb passed the multiplex PCR reads through MiXCR, listing each CDR3 protein once. The repertoire includes almost 350,000 distinct CDR3 sequences, around 19% of them detected once, and 25% to 30% sits in the top ten. The time point denotes: persistent/refractory GD, antithyroid drugs over 5 years with positive TRAb. RNA isolated from PBMCs was used to make the TCR library. Source: peripheral blood mononuclear cells (PBMCs), taken when the disease was refractory, from a patient treated with antithyroid drugs. All receptors come from a female donor with Graves disease.

This clonotype occurred a few times. V and J are TRBV12-3 or TRBV12-4 and TRBJ2-3; 10 nucleotides agree with TRBD2. The CDR3 covers 14 residues. With V trimmed by 2 bases and J by 9 bases, 5 bases remained unmatched. As DNA, the CDR3 is TGTGCCAGCAGTTTACCGCCTAGCGGGGGCACGCAGTATTTT. Its protein product is CASSLPPSGGTQYF.

The chain has TRBV7-9 and TRBJ1-4; D gene uncertain. Deletions cut 5 bases from V and 8 bases from J, with 12 bases between. Germline CDR1 is SEHNR and CDR2 is FQNEAQ (reference sequence). The CDR3 runs 13 residues. CDR3 nucleotides: TGTGCCAGCAGCCCTCCTCTCGGAGAAAAACTGTTTTTT. Its protein product is CASSPPLGEKLFF.

This clonotype was found many times. The chain carries TRBV3-1 and TRBJ2-2; D remains ambiguous. The CDR3 runs to 12 residues. Germline assignment: CDR1 LGHDT and CDR2 YNNKEL (reference sequence). Trimming cost V 4 bases and J 8 bases, with 8 bases left between them. The CDR3 nucleotides are TGTGCCAGCAGCCTCGACTCGGGGGAGCTGTTTTTT. Encoded protein: CASSLDSGELFF.

There are a few counts of this clonotype. V usage is TRBV28 and J usage is TRBJ1-5; the D is unclear. The CDR3 spans 16 residues. V was clipped by 2 bases and J by 2 bases, with 13 bases between them. Germline loops: CDR1 MDHEN, CDR2 SYDVKM. This CDR3 reads CASSLRVKWRNQPQHF. In DNA form, the CDR3 reads TGTGCCAGCAGTTTAAGGGTTAAGTGGCGCAATCAGCCCCAGCATTTT. Full variable domain (remainder filled in from reference TRBV28 and TRBJ1-5): DVKVTQSSRYLVKRTGEKVFLECVQDMDHENMFWYRQDPGLGLRLIYFSYDVKMKEKGDIPEGYSVSREKKERFSLILESASTNQTSMYLCASSLRVKWRNQPQHFGDGTRLSIL.

Details on this clonotype: One base away lies a much larger clone, so this may be a sequencing read error. V gene TRBV15 combines with J gene TRBJ1-3; D remains ambiguous. Germline values: CDR1 LNHNV, CDR2 YYDKDF (reference sequence). The CDR3 consists of 14 residues. In DNA form, the CDR3 reads TGTGCCACCAGCACCCGGCAGGCTGGAAACACCGTATATTTT. This sequence encodes CATSTRQAGNTVYF.

The sample holds a few counts of this clonotype. The genes are TRBV6-2 or TRBV6-3 and TRBJ2-3; possibly TRBD2 for D (6 bases). Deletions cut 4 bases from V and 0 bases from J, with 17 bases between. This CDR3 comprises 17 residues. Germline V gene lookup returns CDR1 MNHEY and CDR2 SVGEGT. The CDR3 here is CASSLTLGGTSTDTQYF. The CDR3 DNA reads TGTGCCAGCAGTTTGACTTTGGGGGGAACTAGCACAGATACGCAGTATTTT.

At least ten counts were recorded for this clonotype. The chain joins TRBV11-2 to TRBJ2-2, with a possible D match to TRBD2 (6 bases). With 8 bases removed from V and 2 bases from J, the gap between germline ends came to 18 bases. Germline V CDR1 and CDR2: SGHAT, FQNNGV. The CDR3 contains 16 residues. The CDR3 sequence: CASRDYRGKNTGELFF. CDR3 sequence (DNA): TGTGCCAGCCGCGACTATCGGGGGAAAAACACCGGGGAGCTGTTTTTT.

This clonotype occurred many times. V is TRBV29-1 and J is TRBJ1-2; D is possibly TRBD1 (6 bases). The CDR3 is made up of 13 amino acids. Germline loops: CDR1 SQVTM, CDR2 ANQGSEA. The V end was cut by 4 bases, the J end by 8 bases, with 17 bases between. The CDR3 loop is CSVAGGGGGGYTF. The DNA for the CDR3 is TGCAGCGTTGCAGGCGGGGGGGGCGGAGGCTACACCTTC.

Remarks on this clonotype: A single base separates this from a much larger clone, so it may be a read error. The chain uses TRBV6-2 or TRBV6-3 and TRBJ1-2; 9 bases are shared with TRBD1. The V gene end was trimmed by 0 bases and the J gene end by 2 bases; junction bases not matched to a gene: 7. CDR1 and CDR2 (germline): MNHEY, SVGEGT. The CDR3 contains 17 residues. The CDR3 region is CASSYSVATGGNYGYTF. Here the CDR3 DNA reads TGTGCCAGCAGTTACTCGGTGGCGACAGGGGGAAACTATGGCTACACCTTC.

In the case of this clonotype: At one boundary the junction diverges from the germline segment, which might be a read error. This CDR3 reads CASSLGQGVSEAFF. Here the CDR3 DNA reads TGTGCCAGCAGCTTGGGACAGGGTGTGTCTGAAGCCTTCTTT. The chain uses TRBV7-9 and TRBJ1-1; the match to TRBD1 covers 9 bases. Germline-derived CDR1 and CDR2 are SEHNR and FQNEAQ (reference sequence). The CDR3 spans 14 residues.

Regarding this clonotype: A clone one base away is much larger, so this may be a read error. This rearrangement joins TRBV25-1 to TRBJ2-7, with D possibly being TRBD1 (6 bases). Trimming stripped 3 bases from V and 4 bases from J, with 16 bases between. The CDR3 is made up of 15 amino acids. Germline assignment: CDR1 MGHDK and CDR2 SYGVNS. CDR3 coding DNA: TGTGCCAGCAGTGACCGTGGGGCAGGGGTGTACGAGCAGTACTTC. Its translation: CASSDRGAGVYEQYF.

This clonotype has only a few counts. The chain recombines TRBV7-2 with TRBJ1-6, with TRBD1 identical over 7 bases. In germline, CDR1 is SGHTA, CDR2 FQGNSA. Trimming removed 0 bases from V and 6 bases from J; junction bases left unmatched: 2. The CDR3 runs 15 residues. Here the CDR3 reads CASSLATGLNSPLHF. DNA of the CDR3: TGTGCCAGCAGCTTAGCGACAGGGCTTAATTCACCCCTCCACTTT.

This clonotype has at least ten counts. The chain combines TRBV6-5 with TRBJ1-2; the match to TRBD1 covers 9 bases. The CDR3 extends over 15 amino acids. The germline V gene has CDR1 MNHEY and CDR2 SVGAGI. V was pared by 0 bases and J by 2 bases, with 1 base of the junction left unmatched. Here the CDR3 DNA reads TGTGCCAGCAGTTACTCCGGGACAGGGAACTATGGCTACACCTTC. This encodes CASSYSGTGNYGYTF.

In this sample, this clonotype turned up a few times. CDR3: CASSLYRGTLYTGELFF. DNA for the CDR3: TGTGCCAGCAGTTTATACAGGGGGACCCTATACACCGGGGAGCTGTTTTTT. This chain uses TRBV28 with TRBJ2-2; TRBD1 aligns across 8 bases. The CDR3 runs to 17 residues. Germline V gene data show CDR1 as MDHEN and CDR2 as SYDVKM. J lost 3 bases, V lost 1 base, and 7 bases had no gene match.